This T cell receptor (beta chain) stems from a study of T cells in Graves' hyperthyroidism and ophthalmopathy. Study results and limitations: The model's output predicted ophthalmopathy at a median of about 5.9 months prior to onset. Blood held most thyroid clonotypes expanded above 0.001 frequency.

This clonotype was detected a few times. The antigen is undetermined. Germline V lookup: CDR1 MDHEN, CDR2 SYDVKM. CDR3 length: 15 amino acids. V was cut by 8 bases and J by 1 base, with 12 bases left in between. Amplified TCR beta CDR3 regions derived from RNA transcripts. The primer set for the first-round RT-PCR of the TCR CDR3 was HTBI. One entry per CDR3 protein results from TCRdb running MiXCR on the multiplex PCR reads. In the table there are more than 300,000 distinct CDR3 sequences, approximately 17% of which are singletons. Sequencing used blood. This receptor was identified in a young man with Graves' ophthalmopathy. V is TRBV28 and J is TRBJ2-6, with D uncertain. CDR3 loop: CASRRRVSGANVLTF. CDR3 DNA sequence: TGTGCCAGCCGCCGTAGGGTATCTGGGGCCAACGTCCTGACTTTC.